The present T cell receptor (beta chain) was sequenced within a study of identical twins. Study findings and constraints: Fewer insertions were carried by abundant cord blood beta clonotypes, but none was seen in memory repertoires.

This CDR3 has 14 residues. Trimming stripped 0 bases from V and 10 bases from J, with 12 bases between. Germline assignment: CDR1 ENHRY and CDR2 SYGVKD. TCRdb independently ran MiXCR on the 5' RACE reads; one entry per CDR3 protein. The sample shows hundreds of thousands of distinct CDR3 sequences, 5.5% to 7.5% of them seen only once. A word on this clonotype: What it binds is unknown.

Donors were all healthy Caucasians. Sample: naive T cells sorted from blood. The sequence was collected from a man aged 18 to 30 in good health. The genes are TRBV10-3 and TRBJ2-2, with no clear D. CDR3 nucleotides: TGTGCCATCAGTGAGTCATCGAGTCGCTCGGAGCTGTTTTTT. Protein product: CAISESSSRSELFF.